This T cell receptor beta chain appears in the sequencing data of a study of blood T cell repertoires in COVID-19. Here immunoSEQ multiplex PCR was the method, and the copy in TCRdb shows in-frame clones only, minus some. The data show 210,000 or so clones, with around 80% seen just once and less than 20% held by the top ten. Germline CDR1 is SGHRS and CDR2 is YFSETQ. Trimming removed 0 bases from V and 0 bases from J, with 9 bases in between. This CDR3 region has 15 residues. Sequencing used peripheral blood. The sequence was collected from a human donor in a cohort sampled during active COVID-19. This chain connects TRBV5-1 to TRBJ1-2, with unresolved D. The CDR3 region has the DNA TGCGCCAGCAGCTTGGGAGGGCTATCTAACTATGGCTACACCTTC. Its translation: CASSLGGLSNYGYTF.